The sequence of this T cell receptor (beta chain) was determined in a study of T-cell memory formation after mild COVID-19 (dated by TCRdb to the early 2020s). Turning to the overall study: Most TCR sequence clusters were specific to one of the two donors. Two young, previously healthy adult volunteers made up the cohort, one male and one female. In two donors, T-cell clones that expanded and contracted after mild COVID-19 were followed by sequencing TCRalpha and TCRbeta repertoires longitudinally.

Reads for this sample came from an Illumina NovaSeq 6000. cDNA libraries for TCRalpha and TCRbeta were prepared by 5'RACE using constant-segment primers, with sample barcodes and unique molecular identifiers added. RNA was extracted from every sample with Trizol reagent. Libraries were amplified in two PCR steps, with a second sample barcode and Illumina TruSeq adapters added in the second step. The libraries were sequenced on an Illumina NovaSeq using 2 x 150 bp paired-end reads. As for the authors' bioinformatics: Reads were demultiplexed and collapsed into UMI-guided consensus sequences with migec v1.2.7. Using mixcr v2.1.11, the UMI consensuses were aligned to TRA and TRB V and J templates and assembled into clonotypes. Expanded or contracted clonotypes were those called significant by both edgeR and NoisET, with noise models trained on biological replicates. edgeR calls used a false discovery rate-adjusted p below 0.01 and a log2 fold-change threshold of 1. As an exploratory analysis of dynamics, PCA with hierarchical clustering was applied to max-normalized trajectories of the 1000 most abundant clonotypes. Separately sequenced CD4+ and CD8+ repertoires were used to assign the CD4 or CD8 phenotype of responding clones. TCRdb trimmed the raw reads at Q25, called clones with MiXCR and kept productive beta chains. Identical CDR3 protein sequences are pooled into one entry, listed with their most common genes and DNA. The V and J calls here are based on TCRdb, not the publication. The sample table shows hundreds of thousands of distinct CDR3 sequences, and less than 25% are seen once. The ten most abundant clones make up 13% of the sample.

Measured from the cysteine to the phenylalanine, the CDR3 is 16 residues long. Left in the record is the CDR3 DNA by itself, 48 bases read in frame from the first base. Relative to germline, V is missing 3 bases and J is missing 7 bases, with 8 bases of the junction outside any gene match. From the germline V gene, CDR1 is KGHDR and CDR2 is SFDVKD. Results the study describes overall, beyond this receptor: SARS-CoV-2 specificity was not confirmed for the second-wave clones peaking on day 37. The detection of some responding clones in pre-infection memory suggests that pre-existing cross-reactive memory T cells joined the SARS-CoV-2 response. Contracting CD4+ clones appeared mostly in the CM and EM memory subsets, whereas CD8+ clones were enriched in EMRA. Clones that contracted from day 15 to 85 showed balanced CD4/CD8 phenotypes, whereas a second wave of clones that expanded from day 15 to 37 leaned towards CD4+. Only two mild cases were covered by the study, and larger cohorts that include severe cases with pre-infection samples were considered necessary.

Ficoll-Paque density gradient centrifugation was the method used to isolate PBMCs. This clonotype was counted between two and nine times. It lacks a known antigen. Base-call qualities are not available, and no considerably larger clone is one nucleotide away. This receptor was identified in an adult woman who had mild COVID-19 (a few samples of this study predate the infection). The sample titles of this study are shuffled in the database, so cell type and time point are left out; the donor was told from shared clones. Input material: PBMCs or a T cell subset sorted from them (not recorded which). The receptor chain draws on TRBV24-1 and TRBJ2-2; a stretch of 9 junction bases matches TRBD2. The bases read TGTGCCACCAGTGATCAAATAGCGGGAGCGGTCGGGGAGCTGTTTTTT. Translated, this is CATSDQIAGAVGELFF.